The 5 T cell receptor beta chains presented below share a single source sample, sequenced in a study of shared clonotypes between healthy human individuals (dated by TCRdb to 2020 to 2021). The method was the immunoSEQ multiplex PCR assay. TCRdb limited this immuneACCESS table to in-frame rearrangements with V and J called. A share of clones is missing; checked studies link under half to unresolved V genes, and the rest is unexplained. The sample table shows about 510,000 clones, and over 75% are seen once. Approximately 13% of the sample lies in the top ten. The sample comprised PBMCs. These receptors were collected from a woman aged 40 to 50 in good health. Some clones in this sample may be carry-over from other donors' samples.

V gene TRBV28 combines with J gene TRBJ2-4; 7 bases are shared with TRBD1. The CDR3 consists of 15 residues. In germline, CDR1 is MDHEN, CDR2 SYDVKM. Germline trimming cut 5 bases from V and 8 bases from J; bases unmatched to any gene: 12. As DNA, the CDR3 is TGTGCCAGCAGTATAACAGGGGCCAAGTCGTACATTCAGTACTTC. Amino acid sequence: CASSITGAKSYIQYF.

This clone was recorded once. The CDR3 sequence: CASSLGRGVPQPQHF. The CDR3 nucleotides read TGTGCCAGCAGCTTAGGCAGGGGAGTCCCCCAGCCCCAGCATTTT. The rearrangement links TRBV13 to TRBJ1-5; TRBD1 is a possible D gene (6 bases). CDR1 PRHDT and CDR2 FYEKMQ come from the germline V gene (reference sequence). V dropped 0 bases and J dropped 7 bases, with 13 bases sitting between them. This CDR3 region has 15 residues. The full variable domain, completed using reference TRBV13 and TRBJ1-5, is AAGVIQSPRHLIKEKRETATLKCYPIPRHDTVYWYQQGPGQDPQFLISFYEKMQSDKGSIPDRFSAQQFSDYHSELNMSSLELGDSALYFCASSLGRGVPQPQHFGDGTRLSIL.

In its sample, this clone was seen many times. This same CDR3 is encoded by further DNA sequences in the sample. This chain uses TRBV30 with TRBJ2-1; no clear D. Looked up from germline, CDR1 is GTSNPN and CDR2 is SVGIG (reference sequence). The CDR3 is 13 amino acids. V lost 5 bases, J lost 6 bases, and 14 bases lay in between. The CDR3 protein is CAWSAGPPNEQFF. For the CDR3, the DNA is TGTGCCTGGTCCGCCGGTCCGCCCAATGAGCAGTTCTTC.

The chain couples TRBV5-1 to TRBJ2-5; 10 bases line up with TRBD1. The ends lost 4 bases at V and 5 bases at J; junction bases unmatched: 8. Germline CDR1 is SGHRS and CDR2 is YFSETQ. The CDR3 consists of 15 residues. CDR3 residues: CASSERQGARETQYF. The CDR3 DNA follows: TGCGCCAGCAGCGAAAGACAGGGGGCCAGGGAGACCCAGTACTTC.

V and J are TRBV5-1 and TRBJ1-1; the match to TRBD1 covers 10 bases. CDR1 is SGHRS, CDR2 YFSETQ, per germline. Trimming took 3 bases from V and 0 from J; bases not matched to a gene: 5. The CDR3 extends over 16 amino acids. CDR3 bases: TGCGCCAGCAGCTCCATAGGGACAGGGGTGAACACTGAAGCTTTCTTT. Translated, it gives CASSSIGTGVNTEAFF.